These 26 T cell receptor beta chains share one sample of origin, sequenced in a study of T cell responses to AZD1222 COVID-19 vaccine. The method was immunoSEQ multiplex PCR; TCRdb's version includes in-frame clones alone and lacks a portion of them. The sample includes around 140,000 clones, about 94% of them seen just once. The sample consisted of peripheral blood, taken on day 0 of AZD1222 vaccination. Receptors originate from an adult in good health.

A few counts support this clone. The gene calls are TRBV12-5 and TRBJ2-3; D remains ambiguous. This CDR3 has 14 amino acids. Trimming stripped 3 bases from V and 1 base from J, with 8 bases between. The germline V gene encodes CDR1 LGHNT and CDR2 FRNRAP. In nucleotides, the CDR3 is TGTGCTAGTGGTTTCACGCTCGGCACAGATACGCAGTATTTT. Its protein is CASGFTLGTDTQYF. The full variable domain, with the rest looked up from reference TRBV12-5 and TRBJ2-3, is DARVTQTPRHKVTEMGQEVTMRCQPILGHNTVFWYRQTMMQGLELLAYFRNRAPLDDSGMPKDRFSAEMPDATLATLKIQPSEPRDSAVYFCASGFTLGTDTQYFGPGTRLTVL.

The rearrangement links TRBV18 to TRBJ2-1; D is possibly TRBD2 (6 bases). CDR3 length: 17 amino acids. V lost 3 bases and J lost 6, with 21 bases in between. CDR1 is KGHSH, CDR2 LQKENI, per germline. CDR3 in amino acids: CASSPGGVSRASNEQFF. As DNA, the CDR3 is TGTGCCAGCTCACCTGGCGGGGTTAGCAGGGCGAGCAATGAGCAGTTCTTC.

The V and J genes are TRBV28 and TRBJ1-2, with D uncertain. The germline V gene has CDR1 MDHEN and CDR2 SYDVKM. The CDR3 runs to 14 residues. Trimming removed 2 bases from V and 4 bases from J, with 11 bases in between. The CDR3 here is CASSLVGLAYGYTF. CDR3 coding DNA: TGTGCCAGCAGTTTAGTAGGACTCGCCTATGGCTACACCTTC.

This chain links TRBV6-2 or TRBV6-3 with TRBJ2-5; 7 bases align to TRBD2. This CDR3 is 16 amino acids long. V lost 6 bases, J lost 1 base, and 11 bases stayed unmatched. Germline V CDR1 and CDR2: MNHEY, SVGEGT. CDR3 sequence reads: CASSLLRGSIQETQYF. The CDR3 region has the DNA TGTGCCAGCAGCCTCCTCCGCGGGAGCATCCAAGAGACCCAGTACTTC.

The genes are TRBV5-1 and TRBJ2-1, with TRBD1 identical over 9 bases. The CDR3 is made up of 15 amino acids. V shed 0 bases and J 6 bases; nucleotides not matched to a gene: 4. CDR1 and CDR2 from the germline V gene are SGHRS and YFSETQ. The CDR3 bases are TGCGCCAGCAGCTTGGGGACAGGGGCCTCCAATGAGCAGTTCTTC. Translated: CASSLGTGASNEQFF.

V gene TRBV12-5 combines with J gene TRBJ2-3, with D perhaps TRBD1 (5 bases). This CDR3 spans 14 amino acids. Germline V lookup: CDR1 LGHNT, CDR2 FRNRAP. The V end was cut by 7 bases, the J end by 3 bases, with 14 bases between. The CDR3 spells CASAIGPGTDTQYF. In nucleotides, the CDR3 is TGTGCTAGTGCCATAGGTCCAGGGACAGATACGCAGTATTTT. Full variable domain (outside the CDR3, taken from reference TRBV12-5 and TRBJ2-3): DARVTQTPRHKVTEMGQEVTMRCQPILGHNTVFWYRQTMMQGLELLAYFRNRAPLDDSGMPKDRFSAEMPDATLATLKIQPSEPRDSAVYFCASAIGPGTDTQYFGPGTRLTVL.

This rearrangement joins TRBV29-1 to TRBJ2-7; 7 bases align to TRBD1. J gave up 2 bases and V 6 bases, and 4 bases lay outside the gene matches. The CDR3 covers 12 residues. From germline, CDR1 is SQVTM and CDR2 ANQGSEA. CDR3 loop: CSVQTGPYEQYF. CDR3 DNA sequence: TGCAGCGTCCAGACAGGGCCCTACGAGCAGTACTTC.

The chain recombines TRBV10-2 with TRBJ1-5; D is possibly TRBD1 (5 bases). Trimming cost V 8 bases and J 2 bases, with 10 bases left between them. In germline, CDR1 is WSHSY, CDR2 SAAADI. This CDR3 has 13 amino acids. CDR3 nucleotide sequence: TGCGCCAGCGGTCAGGGTGGCAATCAGCCCCAGCATTTT. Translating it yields CASGQGGNQPQHF.

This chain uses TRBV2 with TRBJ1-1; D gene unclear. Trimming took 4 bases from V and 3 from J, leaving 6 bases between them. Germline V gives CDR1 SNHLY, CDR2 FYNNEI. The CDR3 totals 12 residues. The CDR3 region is CASSADDTEAFF. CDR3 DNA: TGTGCCAGCAGTGCGGACGACACTGAAGCTTTCTTT.

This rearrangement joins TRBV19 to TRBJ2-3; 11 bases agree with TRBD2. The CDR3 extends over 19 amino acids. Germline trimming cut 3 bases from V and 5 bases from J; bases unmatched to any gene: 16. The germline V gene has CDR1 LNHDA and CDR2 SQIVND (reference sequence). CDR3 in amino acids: CASSILPRLAGGGEDTQYF. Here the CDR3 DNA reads TGTGCCAGTAGTATCCTTCCGCGGCTAGCGGGAGGCGGCGAAGATACGCAGTATTTT. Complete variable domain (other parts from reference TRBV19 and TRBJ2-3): DGGITQSPKYLFRKEGQNVTLSCEQNLNHDAMYWYRQDPGQGLRLIYYSQIVNDFQKGDIAEGYSVSREKKESFPLTVTSAQKNPTAFYLCASSILPRLAGGGEDTQYFGPGTRLTVL.

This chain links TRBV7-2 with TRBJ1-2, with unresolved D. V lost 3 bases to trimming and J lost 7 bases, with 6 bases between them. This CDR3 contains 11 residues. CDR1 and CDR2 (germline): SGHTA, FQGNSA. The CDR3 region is CASSLTGGYTF. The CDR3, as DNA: TGTGCCAGCAGCTTGACCGGTGGCTACACCTTC. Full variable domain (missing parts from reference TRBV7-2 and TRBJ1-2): GAGVSQSPSNKVTEKGKDVELRCDPISGHTALYWYRQSLGQGLEFLIYFQGNSAPDKSGLPSDRFSAERTGGSVSTLTIQRTQQEDSAVYLCASSLTGGYTFGSGTRLTVV.

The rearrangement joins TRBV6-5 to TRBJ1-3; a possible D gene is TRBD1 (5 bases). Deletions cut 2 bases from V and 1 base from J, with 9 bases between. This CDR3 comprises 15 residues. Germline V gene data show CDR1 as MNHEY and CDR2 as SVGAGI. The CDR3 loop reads CASSYATDSGNTIYF. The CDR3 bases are TGTGCCAGCAGTTACGCGACAGATTCTGGAAACACCATATATTTT.

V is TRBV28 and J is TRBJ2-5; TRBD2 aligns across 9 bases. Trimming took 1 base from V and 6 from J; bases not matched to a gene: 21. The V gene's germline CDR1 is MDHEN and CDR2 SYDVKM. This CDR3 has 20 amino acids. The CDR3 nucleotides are TGTGCCAGCAGTTTATCCCCCCCGTGGGGGCTAGCGGGGATCGAAAAGACCCAGTACTTC. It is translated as CASSLSPPWGLAGIEKTQYF. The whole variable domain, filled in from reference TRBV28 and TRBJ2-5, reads DVKVTQSSRYLVKRTGEKVFLECVQDMDHENMFWYRQDPGLGLRLIYFSYDVKMKEKGDIPEGYSVSREKKERFSLILESASTNQTSMYLCASSLSPPWGLAGIEKTQYFGPGTRLLVL.

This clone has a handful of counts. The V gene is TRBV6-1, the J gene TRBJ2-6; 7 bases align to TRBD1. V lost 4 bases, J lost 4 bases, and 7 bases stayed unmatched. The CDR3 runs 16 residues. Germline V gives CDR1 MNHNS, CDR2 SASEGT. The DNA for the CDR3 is TGTGCCAGCAGTGCCGGACAGGCTGGAGGGGCCAACGTCCTGACTTTC. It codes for CASSAGQAGGANVLTF.

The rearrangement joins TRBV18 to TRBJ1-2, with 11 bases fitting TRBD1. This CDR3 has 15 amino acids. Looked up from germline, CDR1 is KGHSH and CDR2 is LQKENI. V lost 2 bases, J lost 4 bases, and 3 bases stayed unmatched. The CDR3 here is CASSPGTGGVYGYTF. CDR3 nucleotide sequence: TGTGCCAGCTCACCAGGGACAGGGGGTGTCTATGGCTACACCTTC.

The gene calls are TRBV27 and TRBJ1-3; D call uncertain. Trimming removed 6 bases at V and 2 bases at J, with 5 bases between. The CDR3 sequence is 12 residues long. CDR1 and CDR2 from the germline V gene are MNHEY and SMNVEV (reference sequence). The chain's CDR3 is CASSSTGNTIYF. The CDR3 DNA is TGTGCCAGCAGCTCAACTGGAAACACCATATATTTT.

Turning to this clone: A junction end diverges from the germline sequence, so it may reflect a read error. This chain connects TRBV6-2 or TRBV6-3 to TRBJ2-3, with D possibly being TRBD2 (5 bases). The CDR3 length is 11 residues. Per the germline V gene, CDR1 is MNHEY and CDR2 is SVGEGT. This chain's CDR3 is CASSDGPRLFF. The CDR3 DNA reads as TGTGCCAGCAGTGACGGGCCACGACTATTTTTT.

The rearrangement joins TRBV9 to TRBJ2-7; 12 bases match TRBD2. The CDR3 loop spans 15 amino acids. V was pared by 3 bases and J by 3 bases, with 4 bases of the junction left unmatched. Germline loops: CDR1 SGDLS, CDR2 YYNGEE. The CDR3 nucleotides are TGTGCCAGCAGCGGGGGGACTAGCGGGTTCTACGAGCAGTACTTC. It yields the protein CASSGGTSGFYEQYF.

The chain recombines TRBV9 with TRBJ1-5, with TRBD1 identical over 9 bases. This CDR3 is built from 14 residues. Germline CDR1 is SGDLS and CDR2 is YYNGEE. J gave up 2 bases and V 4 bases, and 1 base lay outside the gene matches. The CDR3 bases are TGTGCCAGCAGCCGGACAGGGGGCAATCAGCCCCAGCATTTT. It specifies CASSRTGGNQPQHF.

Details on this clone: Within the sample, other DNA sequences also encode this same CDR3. This CDR3 reads CASSLMDTQYF. The CDR3 DNA is TGTGCCAGCAGTCTCATGGATACGCAGTATTTT. The rearrangement joins TRBV12-3 or TRBV12-4 to TRBJ2-3, with D unclear. V gave up 5 bases and J gave up 6 bases, with 6 bases separating them. The CDR3 covers 11 residues.

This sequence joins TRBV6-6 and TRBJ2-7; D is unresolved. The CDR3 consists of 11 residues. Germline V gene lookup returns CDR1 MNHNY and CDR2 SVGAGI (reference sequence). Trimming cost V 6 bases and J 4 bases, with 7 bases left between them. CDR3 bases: TGTGCCAGCAGGTCTTCTTACGAGCAGTACTTC. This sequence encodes CASRSSYEQYF.

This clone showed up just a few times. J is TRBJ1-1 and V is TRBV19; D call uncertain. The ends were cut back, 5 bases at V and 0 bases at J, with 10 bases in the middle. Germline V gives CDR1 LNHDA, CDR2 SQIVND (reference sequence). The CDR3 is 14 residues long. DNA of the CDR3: TGTGCCAGTAGTCTTGAGGGTTTGAACACTGAAGCTTTCTTT. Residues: CASSLEGLNTEAFF.

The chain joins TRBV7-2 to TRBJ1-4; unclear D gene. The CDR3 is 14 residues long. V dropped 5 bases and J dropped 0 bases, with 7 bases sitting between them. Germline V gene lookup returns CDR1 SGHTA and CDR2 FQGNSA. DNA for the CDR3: TGTGCCAGCAGCAGGGAACCAACTAATGAAAAACTGTTTTTT. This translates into CASSREPTNEKLFF.

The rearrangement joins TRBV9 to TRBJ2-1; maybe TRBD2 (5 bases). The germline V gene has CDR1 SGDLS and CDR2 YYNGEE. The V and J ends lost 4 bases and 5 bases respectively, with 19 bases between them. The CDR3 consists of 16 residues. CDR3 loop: CASSRSGESYNNEQFF. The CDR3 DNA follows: TGTGCCAGCAGCCGATCCGGGGAAAGTTATAACAATGAGCAGTTCTTC.

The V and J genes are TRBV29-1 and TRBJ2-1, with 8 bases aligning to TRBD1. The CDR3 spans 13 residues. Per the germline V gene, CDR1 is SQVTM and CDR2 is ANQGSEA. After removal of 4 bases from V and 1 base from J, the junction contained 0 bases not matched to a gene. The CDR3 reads CSVGTGSYNEQFF. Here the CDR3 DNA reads TGCAGCGTTGGGACAGGGTCCTACAATGAGCAGTTCTTC.

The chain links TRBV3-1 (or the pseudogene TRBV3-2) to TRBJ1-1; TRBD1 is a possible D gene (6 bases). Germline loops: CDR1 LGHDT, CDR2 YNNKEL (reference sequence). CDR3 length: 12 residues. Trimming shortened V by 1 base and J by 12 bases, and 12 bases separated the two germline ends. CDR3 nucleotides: TGTGCCAGCAGCCAAGGGACAGCGAGCTCTTTCTTT. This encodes CASSQGTASSFF.